This is a list of T cell receptor beta chains from one sample in a study of T cell changes during pregnancy in multiple sclerosis. Data came from immunoSEQ multiplex PCR; TCRdb stores just in-frame clones and leaves some out. The table has tens of thousands of clones, approximately 92% seen once. The material sequenced was peripheral blood, taken in the first trimester of pregnancy. All receptors derive from a female donor with multiple sclerosis, enrolled in a pregnancy study. CDR3s leave out the opening cysteine and the closing phenylalanine or tryptophan.

J | V | CDR3
TRBJ2-4 | TRBV7-9 | ASSLDPWHIQY
TRBJ2-5 | TRBV5-1 | ASSLAGNSGQETQY
TRBJ1-5 | TRBV10-3 | AITETQNQPQH
TRBJ1-2 | TRBV2 | ASSGRGGSSANYGYT
TRBJ2-7 | TRBV6-1 | ASSAGTGFQSYEQY
TRBJ2-5 | TRBV4-1 | ASSPGRAGETQY
TRBJ1-2 | TRBV14 | ASSQGGGYGYT
TRBJ1-1 | TRBV7-2 | ASSPQQGARGTEAF
TRBJ1-4 | TRBV5-8 | ASSRRGGLSKLF
TRBJ2-2 | TRBV5-6 | ASSLWLAGTPPNTGELF
TRBJ2-1 | TRBV9 | ASSAGSFDEQF
TRBJ1-2 | TRBV30 | AWSLQRFNYGYT
TRBJ2-5 | TRBV9 | ASSREQSLETQY
TRBJ2-1 | TRBV5-1 | ASSLGTSGKSYNEQF
TRBJ1-2 | TRBV10-3 | AISEGGQIGGYT
TRBJ2-5 | TRBV2 | ASLTGDNQETQY
TRBJ1-2 | TRBV7-8 | ASSKPGTGAYGYT
TRBJ1-5 | TRBV25-1 | ASSEYSWREKDQPQH
TRBJ1-6 | TRBV19 | ASSISGTANSPLH
TRBJ2-3 | TRBV5-1 | ASSPGTASTDTQY
TRBJ2-3 | TRBV18 | ASSPAVPDTQY
TRBJ1-5 | TRBV19 | ASSTGHLSTEPQH